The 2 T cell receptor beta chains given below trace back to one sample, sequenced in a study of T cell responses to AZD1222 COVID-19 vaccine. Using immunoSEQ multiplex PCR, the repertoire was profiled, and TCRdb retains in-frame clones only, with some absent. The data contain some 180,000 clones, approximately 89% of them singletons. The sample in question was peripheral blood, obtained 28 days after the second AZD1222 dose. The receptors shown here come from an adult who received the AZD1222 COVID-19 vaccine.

CDR3 nucleotides: TGTGCCAGCAGCTACGGGGACAGAATTATGAACACTGAAGCTTTCTTT. The encoded protein is CASSYGDRIMNTEAFF. This chain connects TRBV5-4 to TRBJ1-1; 7 bases are shared with TRBD1. CDR3 size: 16 residues. V trimming: 3 bases; J trimming: 0 bases; junction bases outside the gene matches: 8. Per the germline V gene, CDR1 is SGHNT and CDR2 is YYREEE (reference sequence).

The CDR3 region is CASSYSKGEGYTF. CDR3 DNA sequence: TGTGCCAGCAGTTACTCGAAAGGGGAGGGCTACACCTTC. This chain connects TRBV6-6 to TRBJ1-2; weak D call: TRBD1 (5 bases). The germline V gene has CDR1 MNHNY and CDR2 SVGAGI (reference sequence). V was trimmed by 0 bases and J by 8 bases, leaving 10 bases between them. The CDR3 consists of 13 residues.